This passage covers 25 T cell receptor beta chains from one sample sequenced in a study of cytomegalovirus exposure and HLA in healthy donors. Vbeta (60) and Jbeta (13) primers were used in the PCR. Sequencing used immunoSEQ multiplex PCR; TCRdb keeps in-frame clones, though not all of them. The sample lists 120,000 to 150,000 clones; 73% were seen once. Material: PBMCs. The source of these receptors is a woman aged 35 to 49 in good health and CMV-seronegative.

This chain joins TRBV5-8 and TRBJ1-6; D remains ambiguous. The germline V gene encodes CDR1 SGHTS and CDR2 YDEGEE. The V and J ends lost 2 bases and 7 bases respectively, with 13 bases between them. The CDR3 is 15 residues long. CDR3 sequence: CASSFQLTSNSPLHF. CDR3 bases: TGTGCCAGCAGCTTCCAACTGACATCAAATTCACCCCTCCACTTT.

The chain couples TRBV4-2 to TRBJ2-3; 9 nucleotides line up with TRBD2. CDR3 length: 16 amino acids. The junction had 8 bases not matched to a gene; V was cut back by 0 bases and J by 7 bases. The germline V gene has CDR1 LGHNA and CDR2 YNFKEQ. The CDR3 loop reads CASSQDGAGGPNTQYF. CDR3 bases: TGTGCCAGCAGCCAAGATGGGGCGGGGGGGCCGAATACGCAGTATTTT.

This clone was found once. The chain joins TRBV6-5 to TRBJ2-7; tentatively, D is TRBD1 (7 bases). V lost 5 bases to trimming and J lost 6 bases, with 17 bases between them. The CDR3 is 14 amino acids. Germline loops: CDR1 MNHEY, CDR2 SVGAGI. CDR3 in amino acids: CASSPGQVGGEQYF. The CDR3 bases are TGTGCCAGCAGTCCTGGACAGGTCGGGGGCGAGCAGTACTTC.

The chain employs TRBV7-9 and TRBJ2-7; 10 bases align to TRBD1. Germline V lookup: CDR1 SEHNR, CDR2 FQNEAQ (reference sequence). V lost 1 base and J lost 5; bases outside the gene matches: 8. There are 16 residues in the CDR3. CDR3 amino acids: CASSLGSWDRGHEQYV. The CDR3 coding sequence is TGTGCCAGCAGCTTAGGGTCCTGGGACAGGGGACACGAGCAGTACGTC.

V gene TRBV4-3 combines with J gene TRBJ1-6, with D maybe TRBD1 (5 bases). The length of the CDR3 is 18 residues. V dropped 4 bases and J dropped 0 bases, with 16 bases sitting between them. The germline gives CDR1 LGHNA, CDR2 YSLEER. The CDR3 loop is CASSRNTGRSSYNSPLHF. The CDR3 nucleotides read TGCGCCAGCAGCCGAAACACAGGACGAAGCTCCTATAATTCACCCCTCCACTTT.

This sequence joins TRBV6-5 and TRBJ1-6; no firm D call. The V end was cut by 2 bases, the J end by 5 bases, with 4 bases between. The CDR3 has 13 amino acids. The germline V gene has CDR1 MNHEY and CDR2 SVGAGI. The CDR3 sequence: CASSYPNNSPLHF. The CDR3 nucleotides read TGTGCCAGCAGTTACCCAAATAATTCACCCCTCCACTTT.

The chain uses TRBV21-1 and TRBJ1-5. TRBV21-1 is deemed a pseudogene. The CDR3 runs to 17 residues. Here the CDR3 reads CASSNSYGGLRNQPQHF. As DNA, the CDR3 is TGTGCCAGCAGCAATTCGTACGGGGGACTGAGAAATCAGCCCCAGCATTTT.

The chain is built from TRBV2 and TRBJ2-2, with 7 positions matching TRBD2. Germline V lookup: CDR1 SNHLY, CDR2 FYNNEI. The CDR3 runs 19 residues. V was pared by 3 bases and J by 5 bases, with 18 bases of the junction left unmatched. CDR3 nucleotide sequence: TGTGCCAGCAGTGATGCGTATCTTGCGGGGGTGGTTTTTACCGGGGAGCTGTTTTTT. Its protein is CASSDAYLAGVVFTGELFF.

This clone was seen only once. The CDR3 reads CASSSIAGGPHEQFF. The CDR3 DNA follows: TGTGCCAGCAGCTCCATAGCGGGGGGGCCTCATGAGCAGTTCTTC. This chain uses TRBV7-6 with TRBJ2-1; 11 bases are a match to TRBD2. The J segment lost 8 bases and the V segment lost 4 bases, leaving 7 bases of the junction unmatched. CDR1 SGHVS and CDR2 FNYEAQ come from the germline V gene. There are 15 residues in the CDR3.

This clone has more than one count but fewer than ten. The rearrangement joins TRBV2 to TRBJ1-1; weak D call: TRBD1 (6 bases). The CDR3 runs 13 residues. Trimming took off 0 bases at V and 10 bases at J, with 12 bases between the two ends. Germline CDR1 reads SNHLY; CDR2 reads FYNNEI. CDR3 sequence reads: CASSEARGPGAFF. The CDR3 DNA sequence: TGTGCCAGCAGTGAAGCGCGGGGGCCTGGAGCTTTCTTT. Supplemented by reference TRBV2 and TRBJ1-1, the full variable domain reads EPEVTQTPSHQVTQMGQEVILRCVPISNHLYFYWYRQILGQKVEFLVSFYNNEISEKSEIFDDQFSVERPDGSNFTLKIRSTKLEDSAMYFCASSEARGPGAFFGQGTRLTVV.

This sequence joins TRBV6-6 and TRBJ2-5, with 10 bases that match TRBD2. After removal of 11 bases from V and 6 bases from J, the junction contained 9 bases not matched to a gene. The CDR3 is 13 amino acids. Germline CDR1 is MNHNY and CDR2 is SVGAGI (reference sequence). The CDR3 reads CASGLAGDKTQYF. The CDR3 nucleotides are TGTGCCTCGGGGCTAGCGGGGGATAAGACCCAGTACTTC.

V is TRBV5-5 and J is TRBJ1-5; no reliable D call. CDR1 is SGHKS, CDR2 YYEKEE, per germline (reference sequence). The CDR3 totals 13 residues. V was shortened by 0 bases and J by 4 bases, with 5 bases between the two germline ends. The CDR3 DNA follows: TGTGCCAGCAGCTTGGTCGGGAATCAGCCCCAGCATTTT. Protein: CASSLVGNQPQHF. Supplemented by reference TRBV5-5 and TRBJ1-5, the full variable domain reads DAGVTQSPTHLIKTRGQQVTLRCSPISGHKSVSWYQQVLGQGPQFIFQYYEKEERGRGNFPDRFSARQFPNYSSELNVNALLLGDSALYLCASSLVGNQPQHFGDGTRLSIL.

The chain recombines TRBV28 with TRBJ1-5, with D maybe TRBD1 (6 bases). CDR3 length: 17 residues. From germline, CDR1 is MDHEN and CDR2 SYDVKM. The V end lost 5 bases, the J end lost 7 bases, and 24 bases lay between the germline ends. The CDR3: CASSPKILQGRGQPQHF. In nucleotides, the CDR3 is TGTGCCAGCAGTCCAAAGATCCTTCAGGGGAGAGGGCAGCCCCAGCATTTT.

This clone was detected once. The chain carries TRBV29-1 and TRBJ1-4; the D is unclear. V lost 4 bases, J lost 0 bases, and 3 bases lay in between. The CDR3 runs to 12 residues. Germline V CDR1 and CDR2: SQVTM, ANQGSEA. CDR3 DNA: TGCAGCGTTGCTACAACTAATGAAAAACTGTTTTTT. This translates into CSVATTNEKLFF.

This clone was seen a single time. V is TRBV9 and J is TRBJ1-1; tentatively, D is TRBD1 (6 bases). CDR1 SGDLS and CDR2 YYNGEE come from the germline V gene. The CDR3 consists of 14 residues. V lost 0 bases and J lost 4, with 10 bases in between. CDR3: CASSVGGGGTEAFF. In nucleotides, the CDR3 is TGTGCCAGCAGCGTAGGGGGGGGCGGCACTGAAGCTTTCTTT.

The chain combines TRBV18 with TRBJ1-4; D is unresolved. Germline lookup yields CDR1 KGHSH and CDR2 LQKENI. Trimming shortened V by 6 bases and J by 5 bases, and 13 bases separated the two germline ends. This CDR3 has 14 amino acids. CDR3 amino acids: CASSAAGANEKLFF. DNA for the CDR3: TGTGCCAGCTCCGCCGCGGGCGCCAATGAAAAACTGTTTTTT.

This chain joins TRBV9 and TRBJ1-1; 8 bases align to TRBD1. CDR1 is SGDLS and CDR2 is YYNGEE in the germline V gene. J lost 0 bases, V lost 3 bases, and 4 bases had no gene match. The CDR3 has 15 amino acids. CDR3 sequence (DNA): TGTGCCAGCAGCGCCGACAGGGGCCTGAACACTGAAGCTTTCTTT. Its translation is CASSADRGLNTEAFF.

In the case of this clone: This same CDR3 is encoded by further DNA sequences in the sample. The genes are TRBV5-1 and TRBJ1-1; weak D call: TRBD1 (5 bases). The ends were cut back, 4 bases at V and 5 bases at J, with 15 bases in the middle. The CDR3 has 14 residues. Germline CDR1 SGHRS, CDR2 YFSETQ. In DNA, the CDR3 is TGCGCCAGCAGCGAGGGTGGGGGAGGGACTGAAGCTTTCTTT. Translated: CASSEGGGGTEAFF.

The CDR3: CASSPGHANTEAFF. CDR3 DNA sequence: TGTGCCAGCAGCCCCGGACATGCGAACACTGAAGCTTTCTTT. The rearrangement joins TRBV7-8 to TRBJ1-1, with D possibly being TRBD1 (5 bases). The CDR3 has 14 residues. CDR1 and CDR2 (germline): SGHVS, FQNEAQ. V was pared by 5 bases and J by 1 base, with 11 bases between.

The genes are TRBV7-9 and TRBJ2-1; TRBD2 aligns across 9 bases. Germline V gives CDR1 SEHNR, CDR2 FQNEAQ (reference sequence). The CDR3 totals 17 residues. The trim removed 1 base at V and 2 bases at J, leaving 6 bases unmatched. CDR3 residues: CASSLDRLADPYNEQFF. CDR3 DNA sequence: TGTGCCAGCAGCTTAGATAGACTAGCGGACCCCTACAATGAGCAGTTCTTC.

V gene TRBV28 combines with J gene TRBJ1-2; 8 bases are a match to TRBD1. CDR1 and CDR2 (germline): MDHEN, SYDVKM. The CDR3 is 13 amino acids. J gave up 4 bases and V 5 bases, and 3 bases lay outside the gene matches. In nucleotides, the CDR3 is TGTGCCAGCAGTCCCACAGGGGGCTATGGCTACACCTTC. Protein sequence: CASSPTGGYGYTF.

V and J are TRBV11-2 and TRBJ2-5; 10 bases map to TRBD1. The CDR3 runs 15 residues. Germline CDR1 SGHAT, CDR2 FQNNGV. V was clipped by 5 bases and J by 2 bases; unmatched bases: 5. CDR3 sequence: CASSPGTGAQETQYF. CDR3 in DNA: TGTGCCAGCAGCCCCGGGACAGGGGCTCAAGAGACCCAGTACTTC.

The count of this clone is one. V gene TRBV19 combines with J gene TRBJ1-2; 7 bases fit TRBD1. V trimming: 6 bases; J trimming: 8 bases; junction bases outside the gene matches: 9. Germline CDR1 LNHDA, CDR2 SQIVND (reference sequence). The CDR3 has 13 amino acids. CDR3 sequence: CASSPTGAGGYTF. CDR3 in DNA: TGTGCCAGTAGCCCCACAGGGGCTGGGGGCTACACCTTC.

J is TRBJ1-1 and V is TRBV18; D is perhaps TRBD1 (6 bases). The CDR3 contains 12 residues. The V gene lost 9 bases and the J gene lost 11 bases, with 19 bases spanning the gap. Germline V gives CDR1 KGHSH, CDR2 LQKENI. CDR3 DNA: TGTGCCAGTCTTACGTGGGGCACAGGGGCTTTCTTT. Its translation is CASLTWGTGAFF.

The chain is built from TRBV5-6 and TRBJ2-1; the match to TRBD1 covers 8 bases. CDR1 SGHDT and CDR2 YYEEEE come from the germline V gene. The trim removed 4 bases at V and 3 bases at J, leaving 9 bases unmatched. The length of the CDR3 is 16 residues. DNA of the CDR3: TGTGCCAGCAGCCCCCCGACAGGGGTGATCTACAATGAGCAGTTCTTC. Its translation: CASSPPTGVIYNEQFF.